This TCR beta chain comes out of a study of T cell responses to AZD1222 COVID-19 vaccine. This clone was observed once. This table comes from immunoSEQ multiplex PCR, and its TCRdb copy is limited to in-frame clones, with some not included. The sample lists nearly 110,000 clones; 80% to 95% were seen once. The germline CDR1 and CDR2 sequences are SNHLY and FYNNEI. The CDR3 runs to 14 residues. V lost 7 bases, J lost 0 bases, and 12 bases lay in between. This clonotype was sampled from an adult who received the AZD1222 COVID-19 vaccine. Sequenced here: peripheral blood, sampled 28 days after the second AZD1222 dose. The rearrangement links TRBV2 to TRBJ1-2; no definite D call. The CDR3 sequence is CASTTPPSNYGYTF. CDR3 bases: TGTGCCAGCACCACCCCTCCCTCTAACTATGGCTACACCTTC.